This T cell receptor beta chain was sequenced during a study of blood T cell repertoires in COVID-19. Study-wide context: Samples taken during acute and convalescent COVID-19 were collected in the United States, Italy and Spain.

Recovered status in Cohort 3 required two negative PCRs, clearance, or symptom resolution. Only in-frame clones appear in the TCRdb table, and some are missing; sequencing was by immunoSEQ multiplex PCR. The repertoire holds a few hundred thousand clones, with around 86% as singletons. Unmatched junction bases numbered 0, after V lost 0 bases and J lost 6 bases. The CDR3 consists of 15 residues. Germline lookup yields CDR1 LGHDT and CDR2 YNNKEL (reference sequence). Source material: PBMCs or T cells enriched from blood (not recorded which). This sequence originates from a woman aged 45-60 years who had recovered from COVID-19. V and J are TRBV3-1 (or the pseudogene TRBV3-2) and TRBJ2-2; the match to TRBD1 covers 11 bases. CDR3: CASSQEGQGAGELFF. The CDR3 DNA reads as TGTGCCAGCAGCCAAGAGGGACAGGGGGCCGGGGAGCTGTTTTTT.